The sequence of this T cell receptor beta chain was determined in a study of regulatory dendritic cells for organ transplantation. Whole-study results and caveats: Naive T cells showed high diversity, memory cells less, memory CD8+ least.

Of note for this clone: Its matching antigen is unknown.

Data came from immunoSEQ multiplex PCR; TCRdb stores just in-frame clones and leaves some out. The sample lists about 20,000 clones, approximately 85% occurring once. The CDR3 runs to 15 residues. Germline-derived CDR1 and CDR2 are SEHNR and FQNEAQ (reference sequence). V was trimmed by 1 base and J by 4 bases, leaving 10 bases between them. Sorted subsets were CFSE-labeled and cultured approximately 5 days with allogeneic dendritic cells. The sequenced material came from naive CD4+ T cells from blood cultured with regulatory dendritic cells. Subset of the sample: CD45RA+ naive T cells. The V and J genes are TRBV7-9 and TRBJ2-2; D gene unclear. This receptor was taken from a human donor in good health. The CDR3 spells CASSLVAGTTGELFF. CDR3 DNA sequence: TGTGCCAGCAGCTTAGTAGCAGGTACCACCGGGGAGCTGTTTTTT.